Sequencing of this T cell receptor (beta chain) was carried out in a study of cytomegalovirus exposure and HLA in healthy donors. The study's findings and limits: Exclusion as indistinguishable affected some V segments, including TRBV6-2 and TRBV6-3.

The PCR employed 60 Vbeta primers together with 13 Jbeta primers. Sequenced by immunoSEQ multiplex PCR; TCRdb stores in-frame clones only, minus some. The table has about 62,000 clones, less than 85% seen once. The CDR3 is 15 residues long. V dropped 2 bases and J dropped 4 bases, with 11 bases sitting between them. Germline lookup yields CDR1 SGHDN and CDR2 FVKESK. With regard to this clone: Its antigen is unknown.

This sequence joins TRBV14 and TRBJ2-2; D ambiguous. The sequence derives from a woman aged 25-40 years in good health and CMV-seronegative. Sample: PBMCs. The CDR3 region is CASSQLQVGTGELFF. The CDR3 region has the DNA TGTGCCAGCAGCCAACTGCAGGTCGGCACCGGGGAGCTGTTTTTT.